This TCR beta chain is drawn from a study of identical twins. Per germline, CDR1 SGHTA and CDR2 FQGNSA. V was pared by 5 bases and J by 4 bases, with 17 bases between. The CDR3 is 15 amino acids. Only a few counts were recorded for this clonotype. Its matching antigen is unknown. Study observations and caveats: Invariant populations such as MAIT and iNKT cells could partly muddle zero-insertion analyses.

Each CDR3 protein is one row after TCRdb ran MiXCR on the 5' RACE reads. The sample records roughly 770,000 distinct CDR3 sequences, over 15% being singletons. The sample was also reused in another study, on T cells expressing NK-cell markers. That publication notes: Leadership of the CD3+CD56-NKG2C+ fraction also belonged to these clonotypes in a handful of donors.

Specimen: PBMCs. This TCR came from a woman between 18 and 30 years old in good health. V is TRBV7-2 and J is TRBJ1-2; D possibly corresponds to TRBD1 (6 bases). The CDR3 DNA sequence: TGTGCCAGCAGCCCCCAGGGGCCCTTCGGCTATGGCTACACCTTC. Translation gives CASSPQGPFGYGYTF.